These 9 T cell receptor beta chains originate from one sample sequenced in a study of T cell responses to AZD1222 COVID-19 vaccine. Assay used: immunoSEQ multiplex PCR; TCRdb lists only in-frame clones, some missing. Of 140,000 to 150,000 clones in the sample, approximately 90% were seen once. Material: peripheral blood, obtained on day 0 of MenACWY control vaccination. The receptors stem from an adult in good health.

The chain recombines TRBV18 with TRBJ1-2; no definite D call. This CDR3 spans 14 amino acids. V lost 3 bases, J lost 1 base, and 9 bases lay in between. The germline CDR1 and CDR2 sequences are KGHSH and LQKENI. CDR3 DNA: TGTGCCAGCTCACCCATCCAGGATAACTATGGCTACACCTTC. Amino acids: CASSPIQDNYGYTF.

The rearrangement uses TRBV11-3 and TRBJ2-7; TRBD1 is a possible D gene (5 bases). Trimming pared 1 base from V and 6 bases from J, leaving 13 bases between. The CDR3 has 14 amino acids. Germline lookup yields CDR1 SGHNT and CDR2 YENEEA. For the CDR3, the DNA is TGTGCCAGCAGCTTAGGAGGTCAGGGCCGCGAGCAGTACTTC. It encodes CASSLGGQGREQYF. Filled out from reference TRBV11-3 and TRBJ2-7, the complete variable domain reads EAGVVQSPRYKIIEKKQPVAFWCNPISGHNTLYWYLQNLGQGPELLIRYENEEAVDDSQLPKDRFSAERLKGVDSTLKIQPAELGDSAVYLCASSLGGQGREQYFGPGTRLTVT.

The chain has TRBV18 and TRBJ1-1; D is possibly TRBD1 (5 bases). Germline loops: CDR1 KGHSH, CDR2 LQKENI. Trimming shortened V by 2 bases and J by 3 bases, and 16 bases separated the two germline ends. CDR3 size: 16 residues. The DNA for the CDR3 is TGTGCCAGCTCACCATTCCGACAGCGCTACGACACTGAAGCTTTCTTT. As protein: CASSPFRQRYDTEAFF.

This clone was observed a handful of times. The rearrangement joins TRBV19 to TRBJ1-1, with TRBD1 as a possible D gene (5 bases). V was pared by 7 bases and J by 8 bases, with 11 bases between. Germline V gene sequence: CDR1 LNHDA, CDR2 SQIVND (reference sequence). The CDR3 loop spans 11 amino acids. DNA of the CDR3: TGTGCCAGTAAGGGGAGGTGGGAAGCTTTCTTT. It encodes CASKGRWEAFF.

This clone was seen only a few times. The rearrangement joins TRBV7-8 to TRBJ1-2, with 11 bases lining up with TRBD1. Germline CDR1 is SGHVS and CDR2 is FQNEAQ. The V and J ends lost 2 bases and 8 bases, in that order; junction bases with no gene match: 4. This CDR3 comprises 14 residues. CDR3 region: CASSLTRTGGGYTF. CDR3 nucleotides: TGTGCCAGCAGCTTAACTAGGACAGGGGGCGGCTACACCTTC.

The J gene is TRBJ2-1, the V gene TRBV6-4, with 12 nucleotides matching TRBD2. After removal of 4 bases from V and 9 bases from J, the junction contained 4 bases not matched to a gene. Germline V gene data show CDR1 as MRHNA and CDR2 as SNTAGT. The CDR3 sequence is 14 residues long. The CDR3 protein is CASSATSGSSEQFF. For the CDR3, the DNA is TGTGCCAGCAGTGCGACTAGCGGGAGCTCTGAGCAGTTCTTC.

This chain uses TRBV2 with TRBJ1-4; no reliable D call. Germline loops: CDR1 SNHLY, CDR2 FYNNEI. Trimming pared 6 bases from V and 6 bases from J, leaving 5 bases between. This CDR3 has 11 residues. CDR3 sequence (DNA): TGTGCCAGCAGAGAGGATGAAAAACTGTTTTTT. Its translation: CASREDEKLFF.

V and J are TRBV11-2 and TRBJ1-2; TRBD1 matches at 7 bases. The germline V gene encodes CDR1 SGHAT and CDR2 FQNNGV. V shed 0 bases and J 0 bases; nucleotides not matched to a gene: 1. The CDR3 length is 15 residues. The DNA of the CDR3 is TGTGCCAGCAGCTTAGAGGGACAGCCTAACTATGGCTACACCTTC. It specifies CASSLEGQPNYGYTF.

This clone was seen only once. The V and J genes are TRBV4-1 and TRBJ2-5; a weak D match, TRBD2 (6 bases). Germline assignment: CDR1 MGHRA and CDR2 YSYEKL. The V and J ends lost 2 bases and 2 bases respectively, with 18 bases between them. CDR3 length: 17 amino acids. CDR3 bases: TGCGCCAGCAGCCAAAGCCGCGGGACGGTAGTACAAGAGACCCAGTACTTC. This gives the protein CASSQSRGTVVQETQYF.